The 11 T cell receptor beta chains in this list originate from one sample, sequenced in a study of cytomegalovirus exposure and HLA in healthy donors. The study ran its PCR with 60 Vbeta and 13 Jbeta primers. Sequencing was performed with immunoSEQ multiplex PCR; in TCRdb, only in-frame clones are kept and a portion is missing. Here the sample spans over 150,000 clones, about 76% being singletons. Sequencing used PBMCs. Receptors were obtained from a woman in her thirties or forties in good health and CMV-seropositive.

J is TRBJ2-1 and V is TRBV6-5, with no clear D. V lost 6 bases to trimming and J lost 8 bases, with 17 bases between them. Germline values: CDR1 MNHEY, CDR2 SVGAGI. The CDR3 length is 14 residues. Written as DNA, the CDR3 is TGTGCCAGCAGCCCCTCCAGTCCCCCACATGAGCAGTTCTTC. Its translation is CASSPSSPPHEQFF.

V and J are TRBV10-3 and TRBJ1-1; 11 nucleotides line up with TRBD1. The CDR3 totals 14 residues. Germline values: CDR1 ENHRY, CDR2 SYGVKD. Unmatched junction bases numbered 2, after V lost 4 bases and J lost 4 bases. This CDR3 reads CAISGTGGFTEAFF. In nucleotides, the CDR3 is TGTGCCATCAGTGGGACAGGGGGCTTCACTGAAGCTTTCTTT.

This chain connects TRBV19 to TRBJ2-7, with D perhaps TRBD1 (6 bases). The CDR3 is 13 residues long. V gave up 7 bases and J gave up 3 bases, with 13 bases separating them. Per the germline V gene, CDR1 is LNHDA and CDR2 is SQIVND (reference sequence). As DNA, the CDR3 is TGTGCCAGTACTAAGGGGGAGCGCTACGAGCAGTACTTC. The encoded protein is CASTKGERYEQYF.

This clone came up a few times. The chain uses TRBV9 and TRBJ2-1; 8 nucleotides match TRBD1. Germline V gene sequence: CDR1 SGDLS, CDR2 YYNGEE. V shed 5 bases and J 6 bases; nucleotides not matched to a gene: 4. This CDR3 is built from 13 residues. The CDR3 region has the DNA TGTGCCAGCAGTGCTACAGGGGGCAATGAGCAGTTCTTC. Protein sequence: CASSATGGNEQFF.

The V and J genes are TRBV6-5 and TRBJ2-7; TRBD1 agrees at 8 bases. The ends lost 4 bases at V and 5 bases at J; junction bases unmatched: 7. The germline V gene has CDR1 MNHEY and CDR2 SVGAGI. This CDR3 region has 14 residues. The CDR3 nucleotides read TGTGCCAGCAGTTCCCCCCAGGGGGCGAACGAGCAGTACTTC. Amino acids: CASSSPQGANEQYF.

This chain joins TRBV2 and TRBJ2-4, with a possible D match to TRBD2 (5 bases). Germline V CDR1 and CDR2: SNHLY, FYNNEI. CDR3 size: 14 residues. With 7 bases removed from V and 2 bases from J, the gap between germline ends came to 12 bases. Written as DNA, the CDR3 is TGTGCCAGCACCGGAGGTGAAACCAAAAACATTCAGTACTTC. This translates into CASTGGETKNIQYF.

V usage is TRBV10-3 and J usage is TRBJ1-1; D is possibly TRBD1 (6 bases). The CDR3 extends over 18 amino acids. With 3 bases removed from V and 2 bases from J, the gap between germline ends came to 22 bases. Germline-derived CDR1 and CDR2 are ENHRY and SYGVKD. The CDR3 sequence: CAISDNPGDLRKNTEAFF. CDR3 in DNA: TGTGCCATCAGTGACAATCCAGGGGATTTGAGGAAAAACACTGAAGCTTTCTTT.

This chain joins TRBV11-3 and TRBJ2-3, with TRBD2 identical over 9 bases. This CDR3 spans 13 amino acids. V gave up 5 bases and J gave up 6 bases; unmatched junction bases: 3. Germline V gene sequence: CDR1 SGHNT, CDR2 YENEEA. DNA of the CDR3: TGTGCCAGCAGCCCCGGGACTAGCGATACGCAGTATTTT. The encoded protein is CASSPGTSDTQYF.

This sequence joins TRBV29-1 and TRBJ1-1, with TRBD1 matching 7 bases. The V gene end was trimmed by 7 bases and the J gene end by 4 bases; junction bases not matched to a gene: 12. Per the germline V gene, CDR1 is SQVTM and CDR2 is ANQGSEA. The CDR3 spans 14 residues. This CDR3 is CSAGSGGPTTEAFF. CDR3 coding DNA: TGCAGCGCCGGTTCAGGGGGACCCACCACTGAAGCTTTCTTT.

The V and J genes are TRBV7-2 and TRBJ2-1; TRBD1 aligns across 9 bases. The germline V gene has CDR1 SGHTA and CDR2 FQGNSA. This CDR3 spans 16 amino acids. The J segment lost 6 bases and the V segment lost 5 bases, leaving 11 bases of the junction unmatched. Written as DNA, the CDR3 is TGTGCCAGCAGCCCGGCCCGGGACAGGGCCGGCAATGAGCAGTTCTTC. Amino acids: CASSPARDRAGNEQFF.

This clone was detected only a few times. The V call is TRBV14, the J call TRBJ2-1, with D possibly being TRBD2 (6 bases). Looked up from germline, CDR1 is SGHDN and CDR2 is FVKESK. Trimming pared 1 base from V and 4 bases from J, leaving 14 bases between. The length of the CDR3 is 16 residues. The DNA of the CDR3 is TGTGCCAGCAGCCAAGCGTCCGGGACTGGATACAATGAGCAGTTCTTC. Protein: CASSQASGTGYNEQFF.